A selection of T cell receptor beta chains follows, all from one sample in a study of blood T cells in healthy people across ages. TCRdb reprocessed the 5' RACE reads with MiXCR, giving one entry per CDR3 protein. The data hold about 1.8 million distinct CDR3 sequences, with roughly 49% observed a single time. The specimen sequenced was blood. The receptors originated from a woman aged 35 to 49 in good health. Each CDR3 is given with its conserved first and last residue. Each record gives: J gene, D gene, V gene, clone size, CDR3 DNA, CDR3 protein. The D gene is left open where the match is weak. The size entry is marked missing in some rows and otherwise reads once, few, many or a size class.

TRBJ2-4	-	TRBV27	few	TGTGCCAGCAGTCCGAATTGGTTGGCCAAAAACATTCAGTACTTC	CASSPNWLAKNIQYF
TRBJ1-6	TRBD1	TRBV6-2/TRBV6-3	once	TGTGCCAGCAGTCCGACAGGGGAAGGCAATTCACCCCTCCACTTT	CASSPTGEGNSPLHF
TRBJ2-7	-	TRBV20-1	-	TGCAGTGCTAGAGATCAGCCGGGAGAACAGGGTCGTTCCTACGAGCAGTACTTC	CSARDQPGEQGRSYEQYF
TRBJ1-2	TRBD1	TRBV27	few	TGTGCCAGCAGTCCCGGGACAGGGTTTGGATATGGCTACACCTTC	CASSPGTGFGYGYTF
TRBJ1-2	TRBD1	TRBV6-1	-	TGTGCCAGCAGGGGACAGGGGCGGGCCCCCAACGGTGGTGGCTACACCTTC	CASRGQGRAPNGGGYTF
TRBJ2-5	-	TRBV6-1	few	TGTGCCAGCAGTGACGTTATTGGGGGGGGACAAGGGACCCAGTACTTC	CASSDVIGGGQGTQYF
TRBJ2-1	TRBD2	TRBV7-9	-	TGTACCAGCAGCAGACAAAACGGGGGGTTCGGGGAGCAGTTCTTC	CTSSRQNGGFGEQFF
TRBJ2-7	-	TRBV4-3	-	TGCGCCAGCAGCCGGGGCAGGGGAGGCTACGAGCAGTACTTC	CASSRGRGGYEQYF
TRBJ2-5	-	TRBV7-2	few	TGTGCCAGCAGCTTGAACAGGGCTGATGGGGAGACCCAGTACTTC	CASSLNRADGETQYF
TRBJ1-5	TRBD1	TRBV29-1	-	TGCAGCGCTTGGACAGGGTCCAACAATCAGCCCCAGCATTTT	CSAWTGSNNQPQHF
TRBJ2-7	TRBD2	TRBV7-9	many	TGTGCCAGCAGCGCGGCGACTAGCGGGGGCTACGAGCAGTACTTC	CASSAATSGGYEQYF
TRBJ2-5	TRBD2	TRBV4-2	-	TGTGCCAGCAGCCAAGCTGAGCGGGGGTCCCAAGAGACCCAGTACTTC	CASSQAERGSQETQYF
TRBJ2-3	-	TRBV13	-	TGTGCCAGCAGCATAGACGTTGCAGGGCGCGTAGGCTCAGATACGCAGTATTTT	CASSIDVAGRVGSDTQYF
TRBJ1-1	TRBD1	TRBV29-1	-	TGCAGCGTTGCCGGGACAGGGGCCTCTGAAGCTTTCTTT	CSVAGTGASEAFF
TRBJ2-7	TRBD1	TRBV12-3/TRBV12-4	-	TGTGCCAGCAGTTCCCGGGACAGGGGGTCCCACGAGCAGTACTTC	CASSSRDRGSHEQYF
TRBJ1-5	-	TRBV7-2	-	TGTGCCAGCAGCAAACAAGGGGGGAGCAATCAGCCCCAGCATTTT	CASSKQGGSNQPQHF
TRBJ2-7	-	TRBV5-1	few	TGCGCCAGCAGCTTGATGGCAGGGGCGTCCTACGAGCAGTACTTC	CASSLMAGASYEQYF
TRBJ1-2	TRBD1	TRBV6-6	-	TGTGCCAGCAGTTACTTATACGGGACAGCCGGCTACACCTTC	CASSYLYGTAGYTF
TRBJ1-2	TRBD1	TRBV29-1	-	TGCAGCGTTGATCCGGACAGGGCGGGTGGCTGCACCTTC	CSVDPDRAGGCTF
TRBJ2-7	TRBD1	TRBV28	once	TGTGCCAGCAGCCCAGCGGACAGGGCCATCTACGAGCAGTACTTC	CASSPADRAIYEQYF
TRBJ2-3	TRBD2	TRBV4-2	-	TGTGCCAGCAGCCAAGAGAGTCTAGCGGGGGATACGCAGTATTTT	CASSQESLAGDTQYF
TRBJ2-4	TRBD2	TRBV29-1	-	TGCAGCGGAGGGGAGGGAAACATTCTGTACTTC	CSGGEGNILYF
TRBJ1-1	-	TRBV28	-	TGTGCCAGCAAGGGGGGGTCGAACACTGAAGCTTTCTTT	CASKGGSNTEAFF
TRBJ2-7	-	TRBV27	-	TGTGCCAGCAGTTTTAGATTAGGGGAATTCTCCTACGAGCAGTACTTC	CASSFRLGEFSYEQYF
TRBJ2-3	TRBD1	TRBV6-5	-	TGTGCCAGCAGTTCCCGGGACAGGGGGTGGGGGCGGACAGATACGCAGTATTTT	CASSSRDRGWGRTDTQYF
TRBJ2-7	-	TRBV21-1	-	TGTGCCAGCAGCATTGGGACAGGGGCGAGCTCCTACGAGCAGTACTTC	CASSIGTGASSYEQYF
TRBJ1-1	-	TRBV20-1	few	TGCAGTGCTACCGGGAGGGGCCACACTGAAGCTTTCTTT	CSATGRGHTEAFF
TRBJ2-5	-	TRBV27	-	TGTGCCAGCAGTTTAGGGACTGGAAATGGGGAGACCCAGTACTTC	CASSLGTGNGETQYF
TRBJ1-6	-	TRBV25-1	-	TGTGCCAGCAGCCTTGGGGGGTTTAATTCACCCCTCCACTTT	CASSLGGFNSPLHF
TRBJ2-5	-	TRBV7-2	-	TGTGCCAGCAGCTTAAGGCAGGGATCGAGGGAGACCCAGTACTTC	CASSLRQGSRETQYF
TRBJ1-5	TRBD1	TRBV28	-	TGTGCCAGCAGTTTGTGGACAGGGGATTCCGGTACTCAGCCCCAGCATTTT	CASSLWTGDSGTQPQHF
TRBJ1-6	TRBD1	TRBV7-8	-	TGTGCCAGCAGCTTAGGGGACAGCACTCATTCACCCCTCCACTTT	CASSLGDSTHSPLHF
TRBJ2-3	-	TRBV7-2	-	TGTGCCAGCAGCCGGGGCCTAGGGCTCGACACAGATACGCAGTATTTT	CASSRGLGLDTDTQYF
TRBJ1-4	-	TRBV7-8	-	TGTGCCAGCAGCAAAGGAGTCTCCCGGACAGCACCTTATGAAAAACTGTTTTTT	CASSKGVSRTAPYEKLFF
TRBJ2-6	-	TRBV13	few	TGTGCCAGCAGCTTAGTCAATAGGGGGGCCAACGTCCTGACTTTC	CASSLVNRGANVLTF
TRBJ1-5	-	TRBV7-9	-	TGTGCCAGCGCACGCGGGGCCAATCAGCCCCAGCATTTT	CASARGANQPQHF
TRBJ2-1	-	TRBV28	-	TGTGCCAGCAGTCCAACCCTCGGGTCCAGTGGGTTTGAGAATGAGCAGTTCTTC	CASSPTLGSSGFENEQFF
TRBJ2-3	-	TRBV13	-	TGTGCCAGCAGCTTCCGTCGGGGGGCAGAGGTAGATACGCAGTATTTT	CASSFRRGAEVDTQYF
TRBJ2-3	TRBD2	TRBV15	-	TGTGCCACCAGCAGTAGAGCGGGGTACATAGATACGCAGTATTTT	CATSSRAGYIDTQYF
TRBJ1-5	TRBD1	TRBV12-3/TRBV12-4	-	TGTGCCAGCAGCCTGACAGGGGCCGAAAATCAGCCCCAGCATTTT	CASSLTGAENQPQHF
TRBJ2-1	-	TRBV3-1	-	TGTGCCAGCAGCCAACGGGGATACGTGGGGAATGAGCAGTTCTTC	CASSQRGYVGNEQFF
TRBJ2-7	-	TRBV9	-	TGTGCCAGCAGCGTAGGGGCAGACCTTAGGGAGCAGTACTTC	CASSVGADLREQYF
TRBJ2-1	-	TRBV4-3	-	TGCGCCAGCAGCCAAGACGGTCGGCGGGGCAATGAGCAGTTCTTC	CASSQDGRRGNEQFF
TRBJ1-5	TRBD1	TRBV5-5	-	TGTGCCAGCAGCTCGGGACAGGGACTCCAGCCCCAGCATTTT	CASSSGQGLQPQHF
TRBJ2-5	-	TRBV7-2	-	TGTGCCAGCAGCTTAGCGCCATTGGCTTCACAAGAGACCCAGTACTTC	CASSLAPLASQETQYF
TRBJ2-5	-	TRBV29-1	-	TGCAGCGTTGGACATGGATTAGGGAACTACGTGCAGTACTTC	CSVGHGLGNYVQYF